This record concerns one T cell receptor beta chain sequence. The source of the sample is a study of T cell responses to AZD1222 COVID-19 vaccine. V lost 5 bases to trimming and J lost 2 bases, with 14 bases between them. The CDR3 is 15 residues long. Germline V gene sequence: CDR1 KGHDR, CDR2 SFDVKD. Data came from immunoSEQ multiplex PCR; TCRdb stores just in-frame clones and leaves some out. Here the sample spans 80,000 or so clones, under 95% being singletons. The sample consisted of peripheral blood, taken on day 0 of MenACWY control vaccination. The rearrangement uses TRBV24-1 and TRBJ2-5; D is possibly TRBD2 (7 bases). The TCR comes from an adult in good health. The CDR3 spells CATSAPAGAQETQYF. CDR3 bases: TGTGCCACCAGTGCCCCGGCGGGGGCACAAGAGACCCAGTACTTC.